These 9 T cell receptor beta chains share one sample of origin, sequenced in a study of post-analysis software for immune sequencing data. Study results and caveats: Five TRBV segments appeared more often in patients than in controls, and TRBV5-6, TRBV5-1 and TRBV20-1 were among these.

What these receptors recognize is not known. TCR beta libraries were prepared from cDNA with unique molecular identifiers. TCRdb re-analysed the PCR reads in MiXCR, keeping a single row per CDR3 protein. The profile covers approximately 360,000 distinct CDR3 sequences, with about a third appearing a single time and over 10% taken by the ten largest. The specimen sequenced was blood. All receptors come from a girl aged 5 to 17 with multiple sclerosis.

Only a few counts were recorded for this clonotype. The J gene is TRBJ2-1, the V gene TRBV29-1; 9 bases match TRBD1. This CDR3 region has 14 residues. Germline CDR1 is SQVTM and CDR2 is ANQGSEA. The CDR3 here is CGETTGGRHNEQFF. The CDR3 coding sequence is TGCGGCGAAACTACAGGGGGCCGTCACAATGAGCAGTTCTTC.

The J gene is TRBJ2-2, the V gene TRBV25-1; 16 nucleotides agree with TRBD2. Germline values: CDR1 MGHDK, CDR2 SYGVNS. J was trimmed by 3 bases and V by 1 base; bases with no gene match: 2. CDR3 length: 18 residues. CDR3: CASSELGLAGGHTGELFF. The CDR3 DNA reads TGTGCCAGCAGTGAATTGGGACTAGCGGGGGGGCACACCGGGGAGCTGTTTTTT.

The chain has TRBV7-3 and TRBJ2-7; tentative D call: TRBD2 (5 bases). Germline CDR1 and CDR2: SGHTA and FQGTGA. The CDR3 is made up of 14 amino acids. V lost 5 bases to trimming and J lost 5 bases, with 16 bases between them. The CDR3 DNA follows: TGTGCCAGCAGCAAATTCCCGGGATCCCACGAGCAGTACTTC. As protein: CASSKFPGSHEQYF.

A few counts support this clonotype. The chain has TRBV6-1 and TRBJ2-1; 7 bases agree with TRBD1. V lost 5 bases, J lost 5 bases, and 3 bases stayed unmatched. Germline V gives CDR1 MNHNS, CDR2 SASEGT. This CDR3 spans 13 amino acids. The CDR3 nucleotides are TGTGCCAGCAGTCGGGACAGACACAATGAGCAGTTCTTC. Translating it yields CASSRDRHNEQFF.

The chain has TRBV7-2 and TRBJ1-4; 9 bases agree with TRBD1. This CDR3 region has 16 residues. Germline V gene data show CDR1 as SGHTA and CDR2 as FQGNSA. V lost 2 bases and J lost 6; bases outside the gene matches: 7. CDR3 in amino acids: CASSLRPGTGYEKLFF. DNA for the CDR3: TGTGCCAGCAGCTTACGACCCGGGACAGGGTATGAAAAACTGTTTTTT.

CDR3: CASSLERQGHEQYF. CDR3 nucleotides: TGTGCCAGCAGTTTAGAAAGACAGGGACACGAGCAGTACTTC. The chain employs TRBV12-3 or TRBV12-4 and TRBJ2-7, with TRBD1 matching 7 bases. This CDR3 contains 14 residues. The ends lost 1 base at V and 5 bases at J; junction bases unmatched: 5.

The V gene is TRBV9, the J gene TRBJ1-2; D uncertain. This CDR3 is built from 14 residues. Germline assignment: CDR1 SGDLS and CDR2 YYNGEE. The germline V and J ends were trimmed by 4 bases and 5 bases, with 15 bases remaining between them. This CDR3 is CASSPSPELYGYTF. In nucleotides, the CDR3 is TGTGCCAGCAGCCCCAGCCCGGAGTTGTATGGCTACACCTTC.

Regarding this clonotype: A read error may account for a junction end that differs from germline. The chain couples TRBV7-2 to TRBJ2-3; 9 bases map to TRBD2. Per the germline V gene, CDR1 is SGHTA and CDR2 is FQGNSA. This CDR3 is built from 15 residues. As DNA, the CDR3 is TGTGCCAGCAGCTTACATGGGACTAGCAAAGATACGCAGTATTTT. Translation: CASSLHGTSKDTQYF.

The chain joins TRBV4-1 to TRBJ2-5, with a possible D match to TRBD1 (5 bases). Trimming stripped 4 bases from V and 2 bases from J, with 11 bases between. This CDR3 has 14 amino acids. Germline lookup yields CDR1 MGHRA and CDR2 YSYEKL. Written as DNA, the CDR3 is TGCGCCAGCAGCCCGAGAGCAGGGCAAGAGACCCAGTACTTC. Its protein is CASSPRAGQETQYF.